The rows below give T cell receptor beta chains drawn from one sample of a study of blood T cell repertoires in COVID-19. Assay: immunoSEQ multiplex PCR; the TCRdb copy retains only in-frame clones and omits some. The data show 150,000 to 200,000 clones, about 85% seen once. The sample taken for sequencing was PBMCs or T cells enriched from blood (not recorded which). The source is a woman in her 40s with acute COVID-19. Each CDR3 is given with its conserved first and last residue. Each record gives: J gene, V gene, clone size, D gene, CDR3 protein, CDR3 DNA. A D gene is named only where the DNA matches it firmly. Expanded clones are given a class, and other clones once, few, many or no size at all.

TRBJ1-2,TRBV9,NA,NA,CASSPGSPRGYGYTF,TGTGCCAGCAGCCCCGGGTCGCCTCGGGGCTATGGCTACACCTTC
TRBJ2-7,TRBV12-5,once,TRBD2,CASGSGLAGKYEQYF,TGTGCTAGTGGTTCAGGACTAGCGGGAAAGTACGAGCAGTACTTC
TRBJ1-1,TRBV30,NA,NA,CAWISFRGLKAFF,TGTGCCTGGATCAGTTTTCGGGGTCTTAAGGCTTTCTTT
TRBJ2-7,TRBV5-6,NA,TRBD1,CASSRGQAHEQYF,TGTGCCAGCAGTAGGGGGCAGGCCCACGAGCAGTACTTC
TRBJ2-1,TRBV7-9,NA,NA,CASSLGQNPYNEQFF,TGTGCCAGCAGCTTAGGTCAGAACCCCTACAATGAGCAGTTCTTC
TRBJ2-5,TRBV30,NA,TRBD2,CAYYGTSGKGTQYF,TGTGCCTACTACGGGACTAGCGGGAAGGGGACCCAGTACTTC
TRBJ2-1,TRBV10-3,NA,TRBD2,CAISRLAEVPHEQFF,TGTGCCATCAGTAGACTAGCGGAGGTACCCCATGAGCAGTTCTTC
TRBJ1-1,TRBV11-2,NA,TRBD1,CASSSGGHKGDTEAFF,TGTGCCAGCAGCTCAGGGGGCCACAAAGGGGACACTGAAGCTTTCTTT
TRBJ2-1,TRBV11-3,medium-sized,TRBD2,CASSLGGLAEGDEQFF,TGTGCCAGCAGCCTAGGGGGACTAGCAGAGGGGGATGAGCAGTTCTTC
TRBJ1-2,TRBV27,NA,NA,CASSSSEGGIYGYTF,TGTGCCAGCAGTTCATCAGAAGGCGGCATTTATGGCTACACCTTC
TRBJ1-4,TRBV5-5,NA,NA,CASRPQQGRNEKLFF,TGTGCCAGCAGACCACAACAGGGTAGGAATGAAAAACTGTTTTTT
TRBJ2-1,TRBV6-5,NA,TRBD2,CASQITSGRAQEQFF,TGTGCCAGTCAAATAACTAGCGGGAGGGCCCAGGAGCAGTTCTTC
TRBJ2-2,TRBV12-3/TRBV12-4,NA,NA,CASTFNTGELFF,TGTGCCAGCACCTTCAACACCGGGGAGCTGTTTTTT
TRBJ2-1,TRBV19,NA,NA,CASSLDGNNEQFF,TGTGCCAGTAGCCTAGACGGGAACAATGAGCAGTTCTTC
TRBJ2-7,TRBV2,NA,NA,CASSRNRDEQYF,TGTGCCAGCAGTCGAAATCGGGACGAGCAGTACTTC